This TCR beta chain was identified in a study of shared T cell receptors in the human thymus listed by TCRdb under 2021. The study in broad terms: The study examined how the human thymus generates shared, self-reactive T-cell receptor alpha chains.

Worth noting for this clone: What this receptor recognizes is not known. Base qualities are not provided; no much larger clone lies one nucleotide away.

The germline V gene supplies CDR1 SGHDT and CDR2 YYEEEE. Relative to germline, V is 6 bases shorter and J is 4 bases shorter, with 16 bases between their ends. The CDR3 runs 15 residues from the cysteine to the phenylalanine. Only CDR3 DNA is held: 45 bases, read in frame from base 1. Library preparation used the immunoSEQ multiplex PCR assay. Not all clones reach the TCRdb copy of this immuneACCESS table, which keeps in-frame sequences only. Checked studies attribute under half of the gap to unresolved V genes and leave the rest unexplained. The sample table contains 700,000 or so clones; only one count was recorded for 70% to 90% of them. The ten largest clones represent more than 0.01% of the sample. This sample was also put to use in a study of human thymus T cells. As noted in the second study: Immunologically healthy infants undergoing open corrective cardiac surgery for congenital heart defects in Finland were used as donors. Thymus tissue was obtained as surgical resects removed during corrective cardiac surgery. Both the thymic and the peripheral blood repertoires appeared to show biased V and J gene segment usage. The related research reported highly overlapping thymic TCR repertoires among unrelated individuals. TCR alpha and beta repertoires from seven to nine infant thymus samples and four related peripheral blood samples were characterized in the study. Donor ages ranging from roughly 6 to 244 days were recorded, and over 5 male and a couple of female infants were included in the cohort. After being mechanically released from the tissue, thymocytes were kept at -70 degrees C in pellets of about 8.5-34 million cells. A QIAsymphony instrument was used to extract genomic DNA from the frozen cell pellets. The immunoSEQ multiplex PCR assay was used to amplify the TCRB and TCRAD loci from a standardized amount of quality-controlled genomic DNA. Amplicons spanned the V(D)J region at a length sufficient to cover the CDR3 and identify V and J genes. Amplicon sequencing was performed on an Illumina platform through the commercial immunoSEQ service. Primer bias and sequencing errors were corrected using previously described methods, and TCRAD and TCRB definitions followed the IMGT database. Repertoires were analysed with immunoSEQ Analyzer 3.0 and VDJTools, covering basic statistics, V/J segment usage, diversity estimates, rarefaction and pairwise overlap. Diversity was estimated using the Chao1, ChaoE, Efron-Thisted, Shannon and inverse Simpson indices, and was also estimated on datasets down-sampled to the size of the smallest sample. Repertoire overlap used strict matching of CDR3 nucleotide sequence, V gene and J gene, with Jaccard-based multidimensional scaling clustering. On average, approximately 790,000 unique TCRB clonotypes were obtained from thymus samples, compared with 75,000 to 90,000 from blood samples.

The sequence derives from a girl less than two years old with a congenital heart defect. Donor details come from another sample of the same person, matched by shared clones. Sequenced material: thymocytes. This sequence uses TRBV5-6 and TRBJ1-4; the D gene identity is not certain. The nucleotide sequence is given as TGTGCCAGCACCCTAACCCCTGCCATTAATGAAAAACTGTTTTTT. Its product reads: CASTLTPAINEKLFF.